The 18 T cell receptor beta chains below all came from one sample that was sequenced in a study of shared clonotypes between healthy human individuals. Measured with immunoSEQ multiplex PCR; TCRdb has only the in-frame clones, and not every one. The repertoire holds 2 million to 2.5 million clones, with roughly 90% as singletons. Specimen: naive CD4+ T cells from PBMCs. Noted subset: CD45RA+ positively selected. These receptors were taken from a man younger than 30 in good health. Some clones in this sample may be carry-over from other donors' samples.

The rearrangement joins TRBV27 to TRBJ1-5; D is undetermined. Looked up from germline, CDR1 is MNHEY and CDR2 is SMNVEV (reference sequence). Trimming took 3 bases from V and 2 from J, leaving 17 bases between them. There are 17 residues in the CDR3. CDR3 in amino acids: CASSLFPVEYGNQPQHF. In nucleotides, the CDR3 is TGTGCCAGCAGTTTGTTTCCCGTTGAGTATGGCAATCAGCCCCAGCATTTT.

The genes are TRBV19 and TRBJ1-1; 7 bases agree with TRBD1. CDR1 and CDR2 from the germline V gene are LNHDA and SQIVND (reference sequence). V was clipped by 4 bases and J by 8 bases; unmatched bases: 7. The CDR3 runs to 13 residues. CDR3 protein: CASSRTGVTEAFF. CDR3 nucleotides: TGTGCCAGTAGTAGAACAGGGGTCACCGAAGCTTTCTTT.

V usage is TRBV2 and J usage is TRBJ1-2; a possible D gene is TRBD1 (6 bases). Trimming cost V 6 bases and J 7 bases, with 18 bases left between them. This CDR3 contains 14 residues. The germline V gene encodes CDR1 SNHLY and CDR2 FYNNEI. This CDR3 is CASRGGHGRSGYTF. The CDR3 DNA follows: TGTGCCAGCAGGGGGGGACACGGGAGAAGTGGCTACACCTTC.

V and J are TRBV10-3 and TRBJ2-7; 12 bases line up with TRBD1. The CDR3 covers 14 residues. In germline, CDR1 is ENHRY, CDR2 SYGVKD. The junction had 2 bases not matched to a gene; V was cut back by 4 bases and J by 4 bases. CDR3 DNA: TGTGCCATCAGTGCGGGACAGGGGGCGTACGAGCAGTACTTC. Encoded protein: CAISAGQGAYEQYF.

V usage is TRBV30 and J usage is TRBJ2-5; D is uncertain. The germline CDR1 and CDR2 sequences are GTSNPN and SVGIG (reference sequence). This CDR3 has 13 residues. The germline V and J ends were trimmed by 0 bases and 1 base, with 6 bases remaining between them. CDR3 amino acids: CAWSVNFQETQYF. The CDR3 DNA reads TGTGCCTGGAGTGTAAACTTCCAAGAGACCCAGTACTTC.

The chain is built from TRBV7-9 and TRBJ1-1; tentative D call: TRBD1 (5 bases). Germline loops: CDR1 SEHNR, CDR2 FQNEAQ (reference sequence). The germline V and J ends were trimmed by 0 bases and 6 bases, with 14 bases remaining between them. The length of the CDR3 is 15 residues. CDR3 coding DNA: TGTGCCAGCAGCTTAGCGATCGGGACGGACCCTGAAGCTTTCTTT. It yields the protein CASSLAIGTDPEAFF.

With regard to this clone: Mismatch with germline at one junction end may stem from a read error. This chain links TRBV5-4 with TRBJ1-1; D uncertain. The CDR3 is 16 amino acids. Germline CDR1 reads SGHNT; CDR2 reads YYREEE (reference sequence). This CDR3 reads CAGSLYSSGIGTEAFF. The CDR3 coding sequence is TGTGCCGGCAGCTTGTATTCGTCGGGAATCGGCACTGAAGCTTTCTTT.

This clone was seen only once. The chain joins TRBV7-8 to TRBJ1-5; D is uncertain. With 0 bases removed from V and 0 bases from J, the gap between germline ends came to 9 bases. Germline-derived CDR1 and CDR2 are SGHVS and FQNEAQ. CDR3 length: 16 amino acids. CDR3 DNA sequence: TGTGCCAGCAGCTTAGCGAGGCCCATTAGCAATCAGCCCCAGCATTTT. It codes for CASSLARPISNQPQHF.

This chain uses TRBV27 with TRBJ2-7; TRBD1 matches at 8 bases. The germline CDR1 and CDR2 sequences are MNHEY and SMNVEV (reference sequence). V lost 4 bases to trimming and J lost 5 bases; unmatched junction nucleotides: 10. This CDR3 is built from 15 residues. In DNA, the CDR3 is TGTGCCAGCAGTTCCCGCCAGGGGGCGAGAGACGAGCAGTACTTC. This sequence encodes CASSSRQGARDEQYF.

CDR3 loop: CASTPGTSGYNEQFF. In nucleotides, the CDR3 is TGTGCCAGCACTCCCGGGACTAGCGGCTACAATGAGCAGTTCTTC. The chain combines TRBV6-5 with TRBJ2-1, with 11 positions matching TRBD2. J gave up 3 bases and V 7 bases, and 5 bases lay outside the gene matches. The CDR3 covers 15 residues. Germline V gene lookup returns CDR1 MNHEY and CDR2 SVGAGI.

The gene calls are TRBV15 and TRBJ2-4, with 11 bases aligning to TRBD2. V lost 0 bases and J lost 4; bases outside the gene matches: 11. This CDR3 region has 19 residues. CDR1 is LNHNV, CDR2 YYDKDF, per germline (reference sequence). CDR3 coding DNA: TGTGCCACCAGCAGAGATCGGGGACTAGCGGCGGGTGGGAAAAACATTCAGTACTTC. It yields the protein CATSRDRGLAAGGKNIQYF. Using reference TRBV15 and TRBJ2-4 for the parts outside the CDR3, the full variable domain is DAMVIQNPRYQVTQFGKPVTLSCSQTLNHNVMYWYQQKSSQAPKLLFHYYDKDFNNEADTPDNFQSRRPNTSFCFLDIRSPGLGDTAMYLCATSRDRGLAAGGKNIQYFGAGTRLSVL.

The chain employs TRBV7-2 and TRBJ1-2; 7 bases map to TRBD1. CDR3 length: 14 amino acids. CDR1 is SGHTA and CDR2 is FQGNSA in the germline V gene. V trimming: 9 bases; J trimming: 1 base; junction bases outside the gene matches: 8. CDR3 sequence (DNA): TGTGCCAGTAACCGGGACAGATATAACTATGGCTACACCTTC. Translation gives CASNRDRYNYGYTF.

In DNA form, the CDR3 reads TGTGCCAGTAGTATCCCCCGGGGGGCAGAAGATACGCAGTATTTT. As protein: CASSIPRGAEDTQYF. V gene TRBV19 combines with J gene TRBJ2-3, with a weak D call TRBD2 (7 bases). The CDR3 is made up of 15 amino acids. Trimming took 3 bases from V and 5 from J, leaving 15 bases between them. Germline loops: CDR1 LNHDA, CDR2 SQIVND (reference sequence).

The chain joins TRBV27 to TRBJ1-1, with a possible D match to TRBD1 (6 bases). The CDR3 is 17 residues long. Trimming pared 4 bases from V and 1 base from J, leaving 19 bases between. Germline values: CDR1 MNHEY, CDR2 SMNVEV (reference sequence). CDR3 bases: TGTGCCAGCAGTTCTAAATTCGGGACAAGACCGAACACTGAAGCTTTCTTT. Its translation is CASSSKFGTRPNTEAFF.

The V and J genes are TRBV7-2 and TRBJ2-7, with TRBD2 matching over 7 bases. The CDR3 length is 15 residues. The V gene end was trimmed by 5 bases and the J gene end by 7 bases; junction bases not matched to a gene: 14. CDR1 is SGHTA, CDR2 FQGNSA, per germline. The CDR3 DNA is TGTGCCAGCAGCCCGAAAGGTGGCGGGAGTGGGGAGCAGTACTTC. Translation: CASSPKGGGSGEQYF.

This clone was seen just once. This same CDR3 is encoded by further DNA sequences in the sample. The chain uses TRBV7-2 and TRBJ2-2; D call uncertain. The germline V gene encodes CDR1 SGHTA and CDR2 FQGNSA. This CDR3 contains 14 residues. The V end was cut by 0 bases, the J end by 4 bases, with 6 bases between. CDR3 sequence: CASSLAGLTGELFF. The CDR3 DNA reads TGTGCCAGCAGCTTAGCTGGCCTCACCGGGGAGCTGTTTTTT.

V gene TRBV7-6 combines with J gene TRBJ2-5, with 7 bases aligning to TRBD2. The CDR3 totals 15 residues. Germline values: CDR1 SGHVS, CDR2 FNYEAQ. With 1 base clipped from V and 4 bases from J, the junction kept 6 bases outside the gene matches. CDR3 residues: CASSLGVIAGETQYF. The CDR3 coding sequence is TGTGCCAGCAGCTTAGGGGTTATAGCGGGAGAGACCCAGTACTTC.

The rearrangement links TRBV7-3 to TRBJ1-2; the match to TRBD1 covers 7 bases. The germline V gene has CDR1 SGHTA and CDR2 FQGTGA. V trimming: 7 bases; J trimming: 0 bases; junction bases outside the gene matches: 11. The CDR3 loop spans 16 amino acids. In DNA form, the CDR3 reads TGTGCCAGCACCAAAAAAACAGGGGCCGCTAACTATGGCTACACCTTC. Amino acids: CASTKKTGAANYGYTF.